This TCR beta chain was recovered during a study of T cell repertoires in cytomegalovirus infection. Across the whole study: Both recently identified HLA-C-restricted and well-studied HLA-B-restricted CMV epitopes were used in the study. CMV infection and matching HLA type were both indicated by public TCR beta signatures.

The V end lost 5 bases, the J end lost 0 bases, and 17 bases lay between the germline ends. This CDR3 region has 17 residues. The germline gives CDR1 LNHDA, CDR2 SQIVND (reference sequence). Regarding this clonotype: Its antigen is currently unknown.

Regarding the study as a whole: In two of eight donors, the top clonotype was HLA-C-restricted CMV-specific.

TCRdb re-called the reads with MiXCR, one entry per CDR3 protein. This table has 300,000 or so distinct CDR3 sequences, roughly 25% appearing once. Source: cultured PBMCs, taken from culture after CMV antigen stimulation. V gene TRBV19 combines with J gene TRBJ1-3; D may be TRBD1 (5 bases). This clonotype was obtained from a human donor in good health (CMV status not recorded). Some clones in this sample may be carry-over from other donors' samples. The DNA of the CDR3 is TGTGCCAGTAGTCCGAACTGGGGACCGAGCTCTGGAAACACCATATATTTT. Translation gives CASSPNWGPSSGNTIYF. Using reference TRBV19 and TRBJ1-3 for the parts outside the CDR3, the full variable domain is DGGITQSPKYLFRKEGQNVTLSCEQNLNHDAMYWYRQDPGQGLRLIYYSQIVNDFQKGDIAEGYSVSREKKESFPLTVTSAQKNPTAFYLCASSPNWGPSSGNTIYFGEGSWLTVV.